Below are 31 T cell receptor beta chains sequenced from a single sample in a study of T cell responses to AZD1222 COVID-19 vaccine. Libraries were prepared by immunoSEQ multiplex PCR; TCRdb keeps only in-frame clonotypes and omits some of them. Of 95,000 to 150,000 clones listed, about nine tenths are singletons. The specimen comprised peripheral blood, sampled 28 days after the second dose of the MenACWY control vaccine. These receptor sequences come from an adult who received the MenACWY meningococcal vaccine as a control.

This clone was seen once. V usage is TRBV28 and J usage is TRBJ2-5, with D hard to call. CDR1 and CDR2 from the germline V gene are MDHEN and SYDVKM. V lost 8 bases and J lost 1, with 17 bases in between. The CDR3 length is 15 residues. The CDR3 loop is CASGAPALVQETQYF. Here the CDR3 DNA reads TGTGCCAGCGGCGCCCCGGCTCTAGTCCAAGAGACCCAGTACTTC.

This sequence joins TRBV19 and TRBJ2-2; D may be TRBD2 (6 bases). This CDR3 is 14 amino acids long. Trimming cost V 4 bases and J 5 bases, with 11 bases left between them. In germline, CDR1 is LNHDA, CDR2 SQIVND (reference sequence). The CDR3 nucleotides are TGTGCCAGTAGTACCGGGACTGCTACCGGGGAGCTGTTTTTT. Protein sequence: CASSTGTATGELFF.

The chain combines TRBV30 with TRBJ2-1, with TRBD2 identical over 10 bases. Germline V gives CDR1 GTSNPN, CDR2 SVGIG (reference sequence). The CDR3 extends over 13 amino acids. V dropped 4 bases and J dropped 7; count of bases not matched to a gene: 4. The CDR3 reads CAWTSGSSNEQFF. The DNA for the CDR3 is TGTGCCTGGACTAGCGGGAGCAGTAATGAGCAGTTCTTC.

V and J are TRBV10-3 and TRBJ2-5, with 7 nucleotides matching TRBD2. This CDR3 region has 14 residues. The V segment lost 6 bases and the J segment 4 bases; nucleotides outside the gene matches: 8. The germline gives CDR1 ENHRY, CDR2 SYGVKD. The CDR3 nucleotides are TGTGCCATCAGGGTTAGCGGGTCTATAGAGACCCAGTACTTC. This translates into CAIRVSGSIETQYF.

The chain couples TRBV18 to TRBJ1-4; perhaps TRBD1 as D (6 bases). Germline V gene lookup returns CDR1 KGHSH and CDR2 LQKENI. V lost 4 bases to trimming and J lost 0 bases, with 18 bases between them. This CDR3 region has 18 residues. CDR3 sequence (DNA): TGTGCCAGCTCACGTTCCGGGACACTCTCACCAACTAATGAAAAACTGTTTTTT. This translates into CASSRSGTLSPTNEKLFF.

The genes are TRBV7-2 and TRBJ2-3, with D hard to call. Trimming cost V 5 bases and J 0 bases, with 6 bases left between them. The germline gives CDR1 SGHTA, CDR2 FQGNSA. CDR3 length: 13 residues. CDR3 protein: CASSPHSTDTQYF. CDR3 DNA sequence: TGTGCCAGCAGCCCACATAGCACAGATACGCAGTATTTT.

The rearrangement links TRBV7-9 to TRBJ2-1; D tentatively reads TRBD1 or TRBD2 (6 bases each). There are 16 residues in the CDR3. Germline values: CDR1 SEHNR, CDR2 FQNEAQ (reference sequence). V shed 0 bases and J shed 3 bases, with 12 bases lying between them. The CDR3 DNA reads as TGTGCCAGCAGCTTAGCGGAGGGGACACTCTACAATGAGCAGTTCTTC. Its translation is CASSLAEGTLYNEQFF. Combining the CDR3 with reference TRBV7-9 and TRBJ2-1 gives the whole variable domain DTGVSQNPRHKITKRGQNVTFRCDPISEHNRLYWYRQTLGQGPEFLTYFQNEAQLEKSRLLSDRFSAERPKGSFSTLEIQRTEQGDSAMYLCASSLAEGTLYNEQFFGPGTRLTVL.

J is TRBJ2-7 and V is TRBV12-3 or TRBV12-4; D is unclear. The CDR3 has 12 residues. The ends were cut back, 1 base at V and 3 bases at J, with 4 bases in the middle. The CDR3 sequence: CASSLGNYEQYF. CDR3 in DNA: TGTGCCAGCAGTTTAGGCAACTACGAGCAGTACTTC.

V gene TRBV27 combines with J gene TRBJ1-1; 8 nucleotides match TRBD1. This CDR3 contains 14 residues. Germline CDR1 reads MNHEY; CDR2 reads SMNVEV (reference sequence). V was clipped by 6 bases and J by 5 bases; unmatched bases: 8. This CDR3 reads CASSPTGGQTEAFF. The CDR3 DNA reads TGTGCCAGCAGCCCCACAGGGGGTCAAACTGAAGCTTTCTTT.

The chain couples TRBV7-3 to TRBJ2-7, with TRBD1 matching over 7 bases. CDR3 length: 15 amino acids. The J segment lost 5 bases and the V segment lost 5 bases, leaving 12 bases of the junction unmatched. CDR1 SGHTA and CDR2 FQGTGA come from the germline V gene. The CDR3 reads CASSGRGGAIDEQYF. CDR3 bases: TGTGCCAGCAGCGGACGAGGGGGCGCAATCGACGAGCAGTACTTC.

This clone was counted only a few times. The V gene is TRBV4-2, the J gene TRBJ2-1, with 8 bases matching TRBD2. The germline gives CDR1 LGHNA, CDR2 YNFKEQ. The CDR3 is 15 amino acids. Trimming took 8 bases from V and 7 from J; bases not matched to a gene: 13. DNA for the CDR3: TGTGCCAGCGGTCATAGCGGGGAGGCCTTTAATGAGCAGTTCTTC. This gives the protein CASGHSGEAFNEQFF.

This chain joins TRBV28 and TRBJ1-1; D is possibly TRBD1 (6 bases). The CDR3 contains 15 residues. V shed 10 bases and J shed 0 bases, with 18 bases lying between them. Germline assignment: CDR1 MDHEN and CDR2 SYDVKM. The CDR3 is CATYVGGRMNTEAFF. DNA of the CDR3: TGTGCCACCTATGTCGGGGGCAGAATGAACACTGAAGCTTTCTTT.

The chain uses TRBV5-1 and TRBJ2-5; TRBD1 aligns across 12 bases. This CDR3 is built from 17 residues. Germline V CDR1 and CDR2: SGHRS, YFSETQ. J was trimmed by 4 bases and V by 0 bases; bases with no gene match: 7. CDR3 in amino acids: CASSLGAGTGGSETQYF. The CDR3 region has the DNA TGCGCCAGCAGCTTGGGGGCCGGGACAGGGGGCTCAGAGACCCAGTACTTC.

The chain has TRBV4-2 and TRBJ1-5; D gene uncertain. Germline V gene lookup returns CDR1 LGHNA and CDR2 YNFKEQ. Trimming left V 4 bases short and J 4 bases short, with 11 bases between. This CDR3 spans 14 amino acids. The CDR3 DNA reads TGTGCCAGCAGCCTTGGGAGAATTAATCAGCCCCAGCATTTT. Translating it yields CASSLGRINQPQHF.

The rearrangement links TRBV7-9 to TRBJ1-5; a possible D gene is TRBD1 (5 bases). This CDR3 contains 14 residues. Per the germline V gene, CDR1 is SEHNR and CDR2 is FQNEAQ (reference sequence). Trimming pared 4 bases from V and 3 bases from J, leaving 10 bases between. In nucleotides, the CDR3 is TGTGCCAGCAGCTCCGACAGAAACAATCAGCCCCAGCATTTT. Translating it yields CASSSDRNNQPQHF.

This rearrangement joins TRBV7-9 to TRBJ2-1; the match to TRBD1 covers 7 bases. Germline V gene sequence: CDR1 SEHNR, CDR2 FQNEAQ (reference sequence). Trimming cost V 5 bases and J 5 bases; bases outside gene matches: 9. The CDR3 is 15 amino acids. The CDR3 DNA follows: TGTGCCAGCAGCAGAAGGGACAGCAAAGACAATGAGCAGTTCTTC. Protein product: CASSRRDSKDNEQFF.

A remark on this clone: Within the sample, other DNA sequences also encode this same CDR3. In nucleotides, the CDR3 is TGTGCCAGCAGTTACGGGCGGGGCCAAGAGACCCAGTACTTC. Translating gives CASSYGRGQETQYF. The chain recombines TRBV6-5 with TRBJ2-5, with D perhaps TRBD2 (6 bases). Trimming pared 2 bases from V and 1 base from J, leaving 8 bases between. Germline CDR1 and CDR2: MNHEY and SVGAGI. The CDR3 spans 14 residues.

The genes are TRBV10-2 and TRBJ2-1; 10 bases match TRBD1. This CDR3 comprises 14 residues. The junction had 9 bases not matched to a gene; V was cut back by 6 bases and J by 10 bases. Germline lookup yields CDR1 WSHSY and CDR2 SAAADI. The CDR3 coding sequence is TGCGCCAGCAGGATTTGGGACAGGGGATACGAGCAGTTCTTC. Amino acid sequence: CASRIWDRGYEQFF.

V is TRBV5-8 and J is TRBJ2-1; the match to TRBD2 covers 9 bases. The CDR3 covers 15 residues. From germline, CDR1 is SGHTS and CDR2 YDEGEE. J gave up 9 bases and V 8 bases, and 15 bases lay outside the gene matches. The chain's CDR3 is CARPEWTSDRSEQFF. The CDR3 region has the DNA TGTGCCAGACCGGAATGGACTAGCGACCGGAGTGAGCAGTTCTTC.

The CDR3 here is CASSPVGLEDGYTF. CDR3 DNA sequence: TGTGCCAGCAGTCCGGTGGGGCTCGAAGATGGCTACACCTTC. The chain joins TRBV28 to TRBJ1-2; weak D call: TRBD1 (5 bases). The CDR3 sequence is 14 residues long. V lost 5 bases and J lost 6, with 16 bases in between. Germline CDR1 MDHEN, CDR2 SYDVKM.

The chain links TRBV7-9 to TRBJ1-3, with D unclear. The CDR3 spans 15 residues. Between the trimmed V and J ends, which lost 1 base and 0 bases, there was a span of 7 bases. Germline assignment: CDR1 SEHNR and CDR2 FQNEAQ (reference sequence). This CDR3 reads CASSLVRPSGNTIYF. The CDR3, as DNA: TGTGCCAGCAGCTTAGTCAGGCCCTCTGGAAACACCATATATTTT.

This clone is a singleton in its sample. V and J are TRBV10-3 and TRBJ2-1; 8 bases are shared with TRBD2. Germline-derived CDR1 and CDR2 are ENHRY and SYGVKD. V trimming: 7 bases; J trimming: 6 bases; junction bases outside the gene matches: 8. This CDR3 region has 14 residues. The CDR3 here is CAITQGLGTNEQFF. The CDR3 DNA reads TGTGCCATCACTCAGGGACTAGGCACCAATGAGCAGTTCTTC.

The rearrangement joins TRBV7-2 to TRBJ1-3; 7 positions agree with TRBD1. V was clipped by 4 bases and J by 0 bases; unmatched bases: 3. Germline CDR1 is SGHTA and CDR2 is FQGNSA. The CDR3 runs to 15 residues. This chain's CDR3 is CASSSDRISGNTIYF. For the CDR3, the DNA is TGTGCCAGCAGCTCGGACAGGATCTCTGGAAACACCATATATTTT.

This sequence joins TRBV2 and TRBJ1-2, with 7 bases identical to TRBD1. This CDR3 region has 16 residues. V dropped 3 bases and J dropped 6; count of bases not matched to a gene: 13. The germline gives CDR1 SNHLY, CDR2 FYNNEI. CDR3 DNA: TGTGCCAGCAGTGAGTTCAGGGGGGCAGGGAAGGATGGCTACACCTTC. Its translation is CASSEFRGAGKDGYTF.

The J gene is TRBJ2-1, the V gene TRBV6-5; the D gene is possibly TRBD1 (5 bases). V was shortened by 2 bases and J by 8 bases, with 13 bases between the two germline ends. CDR3 length equals 14 residues. Per the germline V gene, CDR1 is MNHEY and CDR2 is SVGAGI. CDR3 sequence (DNA): TGTGCCAGCAGTTACAGGGGCCCTAGGGATGAGCAGTTCTTC. As protein: CASSYRGPRDEQFF.

This rearrangement joins TRBV2 to TRBJ1-1, with 9 positions matching TRBD1. The length of the CDR3 is 17 residues. V lost 6 bases, J lost 4 bases, and 15 bases stayed unmatched. Per the germline V gene, CDR1 is SNHLY and CDR2 is FYNNEI. DNA for the CDR3: TGTGCCAGCAGCTTCCCGGGACAGGGAAAGTGGAGCACTGAAGCTTTCTTT. As protein: CASSFPGQGKWSTEAFF.

The genes are TRBV19 and TRBJ1-1; D is possibly TRBD1 (5 bases). The germline V gene has CDR1 LNHDA and CDR2 SQIVND (reference sequence). The CDR3 sequence is 15 residues long. The germline V and J ends were trimmed by 3 bases and 1 base, with 12 bases remaining between them. The CDR3 region has the DNA TGTGCCAGTAGTATGTCAGGGCTCGGGAACACTGAAGCTTTCTTT. Encoded protein: CASSMSGLGNTEAFF.

The chain couples TRBV2 to TRBJ1-2; 7 nucleotides align to TRBD1. The germline V gene encodes CDR1 SNHLY and CDR2 FYNNEI. The CDR3 is 13 residues long. The V and J ends lost 7 bases and 4 bases, in that order; junction bases with no gene match: 6. CDR3 sequence (DNA): TGTGCCAGCAACAAGGGGGCAGGCTATGGCTACACCTTC. It codes for CASNKGAGYGYTF.

This sequence joins TRBV3-1 (or the pseudogene TRBV3-2) and TRBJ2-5; no firm D call. V was shortened by 1 base and J by 4 bases, with 7 bases between the two germline ends. The CDR3 covers 13 residues. The germline V gene has CDR1 LGHDT and CDR2 YNNKEL (reference sequence). The CDR3 reads CASSQASSETQYF. CDR3 DNA: TGTGCCAGCAGCCAAGCGTCGTCAGAGACCCAGTACTTC.

The chain is built from TRBV12-5 and TRBJ1-2, with 8 bases identical to TRBD1. With V trimmed by 3 bases and J by 4 bases, 16 bases remained unmatched. The CDR3 length is 18 residues. Per germline, CDR1 LGHNT and CDR2 FRNRAP. CDR3 residues: CASGFGLAGGLGSYGYTF. The CDR3 region has the DNA TGTGCTAGTGGTTTCGGGTTGGCAGGGGGCCTCGGGAGCTATGGCTACACCTTC. The full variable domain, its missing parts supplied by reference TRBV12-5 and TRBJ1-2, is DARVTQTPRHKVTEMGQEVTMRCQPILGHNTVFWYRQTMMQGLELLAYFRNRAPLDDSGMPKDRFSAEMPDATLATLKIQPSEPRDSAVYFCASGFGLAGGLGSYGYTFGSGTRLTVV.

The chain uses TRBV7-3 and TRBJ2-2; 13 bases agree with TRBD2. The ends lost 5 bases at V and 6 bases at J; junction bases unmatched: 9. This CDR3 spans 17 amino acids. Germline V lookup: CDR1 SGHTA, CDR2 FQGTGA. The CDR3: CASSPGGLAGVPGELFF. CDR3 DNA: TGTGCCAGCAGCCCCGGTGGACTAGCGGGAGTCCCCGGGGAGCTGTTTTTT.